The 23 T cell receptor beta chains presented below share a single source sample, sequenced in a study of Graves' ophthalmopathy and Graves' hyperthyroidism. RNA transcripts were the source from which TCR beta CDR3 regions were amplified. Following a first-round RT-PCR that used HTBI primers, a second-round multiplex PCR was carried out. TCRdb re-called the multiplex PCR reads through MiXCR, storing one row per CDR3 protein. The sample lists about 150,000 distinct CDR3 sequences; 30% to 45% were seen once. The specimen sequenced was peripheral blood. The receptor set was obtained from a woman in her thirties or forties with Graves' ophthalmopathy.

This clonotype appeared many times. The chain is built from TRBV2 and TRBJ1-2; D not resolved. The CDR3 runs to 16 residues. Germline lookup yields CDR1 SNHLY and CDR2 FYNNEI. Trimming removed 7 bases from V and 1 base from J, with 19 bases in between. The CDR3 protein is CASKGTRTDINYGYTF. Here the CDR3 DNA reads TGTGCCAGCAAAGGTACAAGGACCGACATTAACTATGGCTACACCTTC.

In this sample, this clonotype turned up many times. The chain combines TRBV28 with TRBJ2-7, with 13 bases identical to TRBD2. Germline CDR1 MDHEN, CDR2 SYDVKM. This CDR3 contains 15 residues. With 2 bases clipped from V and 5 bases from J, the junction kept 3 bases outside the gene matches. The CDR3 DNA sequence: TGTGCCAGCAGTTTAGTACTAGCGGGGGGGCACGAGCAGTACTTC. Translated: CASSLVLAGGHEQYF.

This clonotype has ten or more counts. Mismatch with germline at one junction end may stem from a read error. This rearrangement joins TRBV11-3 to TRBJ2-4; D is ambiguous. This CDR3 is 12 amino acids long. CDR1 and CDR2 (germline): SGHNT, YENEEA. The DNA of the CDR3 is TGTGCCAGCAGCTTAGGCGACACTTCATCCCTCTTC. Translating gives CASSLGDTSSLF.

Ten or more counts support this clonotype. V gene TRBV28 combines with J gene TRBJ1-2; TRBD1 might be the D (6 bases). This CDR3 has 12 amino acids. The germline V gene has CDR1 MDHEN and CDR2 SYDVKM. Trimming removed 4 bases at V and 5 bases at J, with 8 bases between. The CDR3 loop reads CASSSGQYGYTF. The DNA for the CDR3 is TGTGCCAGCAGTTCCGGACAGTATGGCTACACCTTC.

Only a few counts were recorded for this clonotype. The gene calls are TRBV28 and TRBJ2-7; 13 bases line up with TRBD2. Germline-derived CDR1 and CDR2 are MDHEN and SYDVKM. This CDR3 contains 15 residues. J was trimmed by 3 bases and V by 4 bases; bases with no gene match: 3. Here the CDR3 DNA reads TGTGCCAGCAGTTCCGGACTAGCGGGAGTCTACGAGCAGTACTTC. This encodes CASSSGLAGVYEQYF.

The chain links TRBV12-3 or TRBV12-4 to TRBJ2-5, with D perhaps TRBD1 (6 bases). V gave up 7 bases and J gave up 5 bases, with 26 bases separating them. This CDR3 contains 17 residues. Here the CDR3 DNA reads TGTGCCAGCATCCGAGGGGCAGGGGAATCTCGGAGGGAGACCCAGTACTTC. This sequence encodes CASIRGAGESRRETQYF.

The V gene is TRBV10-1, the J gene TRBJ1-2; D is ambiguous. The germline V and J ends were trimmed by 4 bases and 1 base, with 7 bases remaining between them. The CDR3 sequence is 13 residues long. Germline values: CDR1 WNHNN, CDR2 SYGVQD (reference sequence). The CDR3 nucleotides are TGCGCCAGCAGTGCGGCCGTTAACTATGGCTACACCTTC. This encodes CASSAAVNYGYTF.

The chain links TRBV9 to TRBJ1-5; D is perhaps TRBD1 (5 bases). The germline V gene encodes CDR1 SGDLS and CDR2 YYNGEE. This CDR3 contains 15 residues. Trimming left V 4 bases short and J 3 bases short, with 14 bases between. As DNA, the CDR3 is TGTGCCAGCAGCCCCGACAGCGACCTCAATCAGCCCCAGCATTTT. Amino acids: CASSPDSDLNQPQHF.

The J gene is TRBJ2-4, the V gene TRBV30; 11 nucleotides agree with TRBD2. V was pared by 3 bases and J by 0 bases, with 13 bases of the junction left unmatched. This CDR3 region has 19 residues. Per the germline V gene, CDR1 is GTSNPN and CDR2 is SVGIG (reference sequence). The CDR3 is CAWRFRDSGLAGAKNIQYF. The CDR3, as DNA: TGTGCCTGGAGATTCAGGGACAGCGGACTAGCGGGAGCCAAAAACATTCAGTACTTC.

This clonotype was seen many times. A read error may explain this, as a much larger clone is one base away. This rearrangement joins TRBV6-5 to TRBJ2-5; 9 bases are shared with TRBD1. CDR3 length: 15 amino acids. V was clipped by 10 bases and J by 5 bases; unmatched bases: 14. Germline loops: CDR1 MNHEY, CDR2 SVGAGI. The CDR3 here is CANSPDRGGMETQYF. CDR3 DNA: TGTGCCAACAGCCCCGACAGGGGGGGTATGGAGACCCAGTACTTC.

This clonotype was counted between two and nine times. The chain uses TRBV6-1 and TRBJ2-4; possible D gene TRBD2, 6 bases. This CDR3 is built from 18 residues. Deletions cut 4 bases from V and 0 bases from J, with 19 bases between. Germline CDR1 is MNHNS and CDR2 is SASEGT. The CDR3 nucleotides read TGTGCCAGCAGTGGACCCCCCGTGGGAGGACTAGCCAAAAACATTCAGTACTTC. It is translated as CASSGPPVGGLAKNIQYF.

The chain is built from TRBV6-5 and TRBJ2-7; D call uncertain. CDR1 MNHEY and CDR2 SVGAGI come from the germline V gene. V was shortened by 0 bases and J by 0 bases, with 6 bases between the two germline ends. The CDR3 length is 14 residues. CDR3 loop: CASSYSASSYEQYF. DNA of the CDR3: TGTGCCAGCAGTTACTCGGCGAGCTCCTACGAGCAGTACTTC.

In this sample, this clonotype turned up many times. The CDR3 reads CASSLTGSNNSPLHF. For the CDR3, the DNA is TGTGCCAGCAGCTTAACGGGAAGCAATAATTCACCCCTCCACTTT. The V gene is TRBV7-9, the J gene TRBJ1-6, with D hard to call. This CDR3 contains 15 residues. The V and J ends lost 2 bases and 5 bases respectively, with 10 bases between them. Germline V CDR1 and CDR2: SEHNR, FQNEAQ (reference sequence).

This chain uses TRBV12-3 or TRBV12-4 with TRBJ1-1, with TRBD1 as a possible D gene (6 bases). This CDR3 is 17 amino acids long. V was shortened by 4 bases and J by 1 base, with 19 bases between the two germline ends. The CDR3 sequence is CASSSNRVLPPNTEAFF. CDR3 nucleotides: TGTGCCAGCAGTTCCAACAGGGTACTGCCCCCGAACACTGAAGCTTTCTTT.

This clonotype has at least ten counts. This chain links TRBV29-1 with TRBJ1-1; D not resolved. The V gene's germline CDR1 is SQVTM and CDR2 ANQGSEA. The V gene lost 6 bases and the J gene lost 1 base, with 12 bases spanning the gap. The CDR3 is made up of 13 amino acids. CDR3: CSVMTFENTEAFF. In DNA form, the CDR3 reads TGCAGCGTGATGACATTTGAGAACACTGAAGCTTTCTTT.

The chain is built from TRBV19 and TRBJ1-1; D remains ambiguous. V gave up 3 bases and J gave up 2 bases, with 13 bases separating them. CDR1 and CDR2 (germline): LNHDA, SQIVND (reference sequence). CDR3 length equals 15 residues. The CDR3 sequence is CASSIKGDLNTEAFF. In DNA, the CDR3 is TGTGCCAGTAGTATCAAAGGTGACCTAAACACTGAAGCTTTCTTT.

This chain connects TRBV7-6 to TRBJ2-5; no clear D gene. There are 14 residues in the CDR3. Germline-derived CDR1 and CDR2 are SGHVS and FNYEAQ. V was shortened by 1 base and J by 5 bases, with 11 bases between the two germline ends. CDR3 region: CASSLEGAPETQYF. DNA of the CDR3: TGTGCCAGCAGCTTAGAAGGTGCCCCGGAGACCCAGTACTTC. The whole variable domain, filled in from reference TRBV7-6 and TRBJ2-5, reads GAGVSQSPRYKVTKRGQDVALRCDPISGHVSLYWYRQALGQGPEFLTYFNYEAQQDKSGLPNDRFSAERPEGSISTLTIQRTEQRDSAMYRCASSLEGAPETQYFGPGTRLLVL.

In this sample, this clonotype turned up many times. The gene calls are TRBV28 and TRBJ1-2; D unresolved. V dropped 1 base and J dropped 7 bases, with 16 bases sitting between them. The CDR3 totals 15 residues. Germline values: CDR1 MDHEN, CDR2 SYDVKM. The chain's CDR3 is CASSLYQATYRGYTF. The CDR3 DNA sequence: TGTGCCAGCAGTTTATACCAGGCGACCTATCGTGGCTACACCTTC.

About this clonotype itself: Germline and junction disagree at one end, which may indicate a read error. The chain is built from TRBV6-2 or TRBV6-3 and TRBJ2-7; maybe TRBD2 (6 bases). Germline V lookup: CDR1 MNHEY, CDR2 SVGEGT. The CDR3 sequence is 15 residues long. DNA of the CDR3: TGTGCCGGCAGTACTGTTAGCGGAGGCGCCTACGAGCAGTACTTC. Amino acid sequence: CAGSTVSGGAYEQYF.

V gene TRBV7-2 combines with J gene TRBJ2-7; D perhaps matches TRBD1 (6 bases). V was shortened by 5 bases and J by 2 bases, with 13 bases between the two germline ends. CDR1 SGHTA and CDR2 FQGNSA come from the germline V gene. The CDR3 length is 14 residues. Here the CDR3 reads CASSLNPGAYEQYF. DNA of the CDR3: TGTGCCAGCAGCCTAAATCCAGGGGCCTACGAGCAGTACTTC. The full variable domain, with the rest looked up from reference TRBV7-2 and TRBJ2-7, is GAGVSQSPSNKVTEKGKDVELRCDPISGHTALYWYRQSLGQGLEFLIYFQGNSAPDKSGLPSDRFSAERTGGSVSTLTIQRTQQEDSAVYLCASSLNPGAYEQYFGPGTRLTVT.

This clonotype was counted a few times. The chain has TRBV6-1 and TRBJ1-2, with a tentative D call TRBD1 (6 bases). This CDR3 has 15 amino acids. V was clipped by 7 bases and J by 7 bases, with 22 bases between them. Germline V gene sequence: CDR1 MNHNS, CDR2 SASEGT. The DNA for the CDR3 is TGTGCCAGCATTGGCGTGAACAGGGATGTTTTTGGCTACACCTTC. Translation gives CASIGVNRDVFGYTF.

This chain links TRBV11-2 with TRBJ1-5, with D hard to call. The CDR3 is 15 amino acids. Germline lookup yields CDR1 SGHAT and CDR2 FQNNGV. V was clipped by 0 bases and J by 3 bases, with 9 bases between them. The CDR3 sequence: CASSLDGNSNQPQHF. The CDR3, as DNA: TGTGCCAGCAGCTTAGACGGTAATTCCAATCAGCCCCAGCATTTT.

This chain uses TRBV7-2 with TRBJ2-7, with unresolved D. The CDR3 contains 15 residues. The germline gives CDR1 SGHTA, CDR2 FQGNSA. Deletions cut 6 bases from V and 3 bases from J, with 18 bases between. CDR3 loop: CASSLFRTEYYEQYF. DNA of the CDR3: TGTGCCAGCAGTTTGTTCCGGACGGAGTACTACGAGCAGTACTTC. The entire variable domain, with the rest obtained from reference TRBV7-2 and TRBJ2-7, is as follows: GAGVSQSPSNKVTEKGKDVELRCDPISGHTALYWYRQSLGQGLEFLIYFQGNSAPDKSGLPSDRFSAERTGGSVSTLTIQRTQQEDSAVYLCASSLFRTEYYEQYFGPGTRLTVT.